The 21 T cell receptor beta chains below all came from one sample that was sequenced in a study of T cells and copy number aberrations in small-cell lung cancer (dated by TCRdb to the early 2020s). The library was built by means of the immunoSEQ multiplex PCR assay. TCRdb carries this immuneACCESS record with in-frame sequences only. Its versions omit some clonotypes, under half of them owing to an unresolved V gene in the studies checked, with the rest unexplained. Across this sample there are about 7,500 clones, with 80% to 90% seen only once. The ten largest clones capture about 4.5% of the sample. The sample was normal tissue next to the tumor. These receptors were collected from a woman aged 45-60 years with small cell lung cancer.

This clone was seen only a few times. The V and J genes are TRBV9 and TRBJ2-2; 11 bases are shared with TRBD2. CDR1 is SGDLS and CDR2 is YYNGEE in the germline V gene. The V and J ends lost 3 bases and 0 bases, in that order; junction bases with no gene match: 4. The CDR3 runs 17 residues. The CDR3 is CASSAVAGGANTGELFF. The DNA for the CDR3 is TGTGCCAGCAGCGCCGTAGCGGGAGGGGCGAACACCGGGGAGCTGTTTTTT.

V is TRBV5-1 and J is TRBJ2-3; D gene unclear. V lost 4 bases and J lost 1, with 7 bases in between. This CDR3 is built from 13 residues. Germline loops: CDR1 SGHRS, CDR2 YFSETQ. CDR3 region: CASSVFGTDTQYF. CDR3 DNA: TGCGCCAGCAGCGTCTTTGGCACAGATACGCAGTATTTT.

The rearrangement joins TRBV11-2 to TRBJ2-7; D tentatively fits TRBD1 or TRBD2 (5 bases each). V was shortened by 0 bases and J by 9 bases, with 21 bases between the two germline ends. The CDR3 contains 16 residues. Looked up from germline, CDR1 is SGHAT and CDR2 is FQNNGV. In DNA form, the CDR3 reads TGTGCCAGCAGCTTAGACCGTGAACGAGAGAGGGGCGGGCAGTACTTC. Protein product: CASSLDRERERGGQYF.

In DNA form, the CDR3 reads TGTGCCAGCAGTTCCCCGTCTAGCGGGAGTAATGAGCAGTTCTTC. As protein: CASSSPSSGSNEQFF. This sequence joins TRBV6-5 and TRBJ2-1, with 10 bases lining up with TRBD2. V was pared by 4 bases and J by 7 bases, with 7 bases of the junction left unmatched. Germline CDR1 and CDR2: MNHEY and SVGAGI. The CDR3 extends over 15 amino acids.

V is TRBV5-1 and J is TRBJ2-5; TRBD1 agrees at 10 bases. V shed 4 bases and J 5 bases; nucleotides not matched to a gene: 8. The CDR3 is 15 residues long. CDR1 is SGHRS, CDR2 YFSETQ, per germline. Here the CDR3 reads CASSREGQGYETQYF. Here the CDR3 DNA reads TGCGCCAGCAGCAGAGAGGGACAGGGGTATGAGACCCAGTACTTC. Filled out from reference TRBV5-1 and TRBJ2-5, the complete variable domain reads KAGVTQTPRYLIKTRGQQVTLSCSPISGHRSVSWYQQTPGQGLQFLFEYFSETQRNKGNFPGRFSGRQFSNSRSEMNVSTLELGDSALYLCASSREGQGYETQYFGPGTRLLVL.

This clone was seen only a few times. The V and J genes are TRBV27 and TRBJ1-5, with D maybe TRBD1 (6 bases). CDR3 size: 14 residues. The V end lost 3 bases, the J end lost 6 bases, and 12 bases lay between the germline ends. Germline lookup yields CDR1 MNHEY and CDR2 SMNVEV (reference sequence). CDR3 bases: TGTGCCAGCAGTTTTCTTGGGGGGGCTCAGCCCCAGCATTTT. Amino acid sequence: CASSFLGGAQPQHF.

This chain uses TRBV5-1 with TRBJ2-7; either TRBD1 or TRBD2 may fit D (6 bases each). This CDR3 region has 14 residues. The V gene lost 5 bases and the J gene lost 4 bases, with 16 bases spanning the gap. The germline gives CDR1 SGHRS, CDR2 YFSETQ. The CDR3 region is CASRTGARVYEQYF. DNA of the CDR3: TGCGCCAGCAGAACGGGGGCGCGCGTTTACGAGCAGTACTTC.

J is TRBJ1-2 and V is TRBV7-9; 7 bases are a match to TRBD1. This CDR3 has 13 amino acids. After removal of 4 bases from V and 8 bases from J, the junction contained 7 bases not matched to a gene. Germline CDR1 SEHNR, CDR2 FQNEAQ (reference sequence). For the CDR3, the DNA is TGTGCCAGCAGCTCCCCCCAGGGACAGGGCTACACCTTC. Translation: CASSSPQGQGYTF.

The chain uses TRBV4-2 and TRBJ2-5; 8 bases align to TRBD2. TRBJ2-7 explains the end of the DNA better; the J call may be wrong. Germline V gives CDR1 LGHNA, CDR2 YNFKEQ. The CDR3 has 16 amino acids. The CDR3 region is CASSQEFTGGPDEQYF. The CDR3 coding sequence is TGTGCCAGCAGCCAAGAGTTTACGGGAGGGCCGGACGAGCAGTACTTC.

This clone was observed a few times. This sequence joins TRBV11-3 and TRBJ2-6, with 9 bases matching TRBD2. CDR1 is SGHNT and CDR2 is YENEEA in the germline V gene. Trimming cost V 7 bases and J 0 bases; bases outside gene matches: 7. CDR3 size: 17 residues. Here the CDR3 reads CASTLGGRGSGANVLTF. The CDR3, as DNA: TGTGCCAGCACCTTGGGCGGGAGGGGCTCTGGGGCCAACGTCCTGACTTTC.

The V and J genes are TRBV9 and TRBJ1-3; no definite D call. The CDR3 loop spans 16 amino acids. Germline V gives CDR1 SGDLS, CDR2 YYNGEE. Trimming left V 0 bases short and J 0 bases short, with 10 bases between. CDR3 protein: CASSVGGGNSGNTIYF. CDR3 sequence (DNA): TGTGCCAGCAGCGTAGGTGGAGGAAACTCTGGAAACACCATATATTTT.

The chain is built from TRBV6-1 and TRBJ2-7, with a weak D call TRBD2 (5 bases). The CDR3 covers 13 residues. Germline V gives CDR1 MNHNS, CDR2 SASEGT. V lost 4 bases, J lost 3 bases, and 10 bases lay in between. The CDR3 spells CASSGGEFYEQYF. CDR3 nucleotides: TGTGCCAGCAGTGGGGGAGAATTCTACGAGCAGTACTTC.

The CDR3 loop is CASSLGLVYEQYF. DNA for the CDR3: TGTGCCAGCAGCTTAGGTCTAGTATACGAGCAGTACTTC. The chain is built from TRBV7-2 and TRBJ2-7; D ambiguous. With 1 base removed from V and 4 bases from J, the gap between germline ends came to 8 bases. Germline CDR1 is SGHTA and CDR2 is FQGNSA. This CDR3 is built from 13 residues.

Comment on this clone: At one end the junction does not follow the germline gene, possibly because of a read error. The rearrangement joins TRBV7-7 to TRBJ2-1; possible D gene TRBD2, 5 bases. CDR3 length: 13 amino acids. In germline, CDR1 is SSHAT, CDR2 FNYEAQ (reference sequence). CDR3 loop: CASSSGLIYEQFF. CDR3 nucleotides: TGTGCTAGCAGCTCCGGACTTATCTATGAGCAGTTCTTC.

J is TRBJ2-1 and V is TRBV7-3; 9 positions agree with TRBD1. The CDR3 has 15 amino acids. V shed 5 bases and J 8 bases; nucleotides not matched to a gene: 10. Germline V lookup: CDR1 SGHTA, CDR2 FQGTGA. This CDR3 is CASSQTGGRNDEQFF. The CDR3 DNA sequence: TGTGCCAGCAGCCAGACAGGGGGAAGGAACGATGAGCAGTTCTTC.

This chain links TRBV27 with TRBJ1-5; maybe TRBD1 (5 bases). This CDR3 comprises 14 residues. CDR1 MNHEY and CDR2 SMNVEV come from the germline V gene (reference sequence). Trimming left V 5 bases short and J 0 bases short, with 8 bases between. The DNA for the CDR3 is TGTGCCAGCAGTAAAGGGACTAGCAATCAGCCCCAGCATTTT. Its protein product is CASSKGTSNQPQHF.

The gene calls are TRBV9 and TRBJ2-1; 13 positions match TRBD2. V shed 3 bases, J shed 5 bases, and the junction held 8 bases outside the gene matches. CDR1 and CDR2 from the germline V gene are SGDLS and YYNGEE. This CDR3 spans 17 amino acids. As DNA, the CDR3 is TGTGCCAGCAGCGCCGGACTAGCGGGAGAGAACGACAATGAGCAGTTCTTC. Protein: CASSAGLAGENDNEQFF.

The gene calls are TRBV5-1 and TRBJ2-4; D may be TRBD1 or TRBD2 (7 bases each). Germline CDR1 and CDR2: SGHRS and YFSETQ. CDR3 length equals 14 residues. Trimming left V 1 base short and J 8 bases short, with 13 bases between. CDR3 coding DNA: TGCGCCAGCAGCTTGTCGGCAGGGGGGGACATTCAGTACTTC. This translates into CASSLSAGGDIQYF.

Here the CDR3 reads CASSIEGTGGYEQYF. For the CDR3, the DNA is TGTGCCAGTAGTATAGAGGGGACAGGGGGCTACGAGCAGTACTTC. The chain links TRBV19 to TRBJ2-7; 11 bases fit TRBD1. Trimming cost V 0 bases and J 3 bases; bases outside gene matches: 1. The CDR3 is made up of 15 amino acids. From germline, CDR1 is LNHDA and CDR2 SQIVND (reference sequence).

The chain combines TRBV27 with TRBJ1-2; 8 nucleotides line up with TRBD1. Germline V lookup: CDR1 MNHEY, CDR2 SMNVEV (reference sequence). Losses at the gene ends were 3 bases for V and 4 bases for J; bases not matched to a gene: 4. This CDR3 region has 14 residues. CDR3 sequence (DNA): TGTGCCAGCAGTTTGACAGGGGAGGGCTATGGCTACACCTTC. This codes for CASSLTGEGYGYTF.

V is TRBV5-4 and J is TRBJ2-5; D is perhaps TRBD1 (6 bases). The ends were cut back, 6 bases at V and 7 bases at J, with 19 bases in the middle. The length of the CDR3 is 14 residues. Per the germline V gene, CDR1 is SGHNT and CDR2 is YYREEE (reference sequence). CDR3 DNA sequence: TGTGCCAGCACCCCCGGGACACCCACCGGGACCCAGTACTTC. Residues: CASTPGTPTGTQYF.